Shown below are 9 T cell receptor beta chains from a single sample sequenced in a study of glioma-infiltrating T cells. TCR alpha and beta CDR3 regions were amplified from RNA using iRepertoire nested multiplex PCR. One entry per CDR3 protein, called by TCRdb with MiXCR from the multiplex PCR reads. The sample has more than 350,000 distinct CDR3 sequences, roughly two fifths seen once. The sample taken for sequencing was glioma tissue, nonneoplastic brain tissue, or PBMCs (not recorded which). The receptors were sampled from a human donor with low-grade glioma or glioblastoma, undergoing nonglioma brain surgery, or in good health (not recorded which).

V is TRBV20-1 and J is TRBJ1-5; 7 bases fit TRBD1. Germline-derived CDR1 and CDR2 are DFQATT and SNEGSKA (reference sequence). This CDR3 contains 16 residues. V dropped 0 bases and J dropped 7; count of bases not matched to a gene: 12. CDR3 residues: CSAREGRTGVGQPQHF. The CDR3 coding sequence is TGCAGTGCTAGAGAGGGCAGAACAGGGGTAGGACAGCCCCAGCATTTT.

Turning to this clonotype: This clone may be a read error of a much larger clone one base away. V is TRBV6-1 and J is TRBJ1-2; D gene uncertain. With 5 bases removed from V and 9 bases from J, the gap between germline ends came to 10 bases. CDR3 length: 11 residues. Germline V CDR1 and CDR2: MNHNS, SASEGT. CDR3 coding DNA: TGTGCCAGCAGTAACAGAAATTGCTACACCTTC. Translated: CASSNRNCYTF.

With regard to this clonotype: One junction end does not reproduce the germline sequence, and a read error may be involved. The chain carries TRBV20-1 and TRBJ2-5; 9 positions agree with TRBD2. Germline CDR1 DFQATT, CDR2 SNEGSKA (reference sequence). This CDR3 contains 14 residues. The chain's CDR3 is CSAWTSVNQETRYF. The CDR3 DNA sequence: TGCAGTGCATGGACTAGCGTAAATCAAGAGACCCGGTACTTC.

The V and J genes are TRBV4-3 and TRBJ2-1, with TRBD2 as a possible D gene (5 bases). The CDR3 length is 16 residues. V was pared by 0 bases and J by 6 bases, with 15 bases between. Germline V CDR1 and CDR2: LGHNA, YSLEER. The CDR3, as DNA: TGCGCCAGCAGCCAAGATCTGGAGCTAGCTCTCAATGAGCAGTTCTTC. Its translation: CASSQDLELALNEQFF.

This clonotype was counted between two and nine times. CDR3 residues: CASSIGSIGWTDTQYF. For the CDR3, the DNA is TGTGCCAGTAGTATTGGATCGATCGGGTGGACAGATACGCAGTATTTT. The rearrangement links TRBV19 to TRBJ2-3; unclear D gene. This CDR3 region has 16 residues. Trimming removed 3 bases from V and 3 bases from J, with 16 bases in between. Germline CDR1 LNHDA, CDR2 SQIVND (reference sequence).

This clonotype has more than one count but fewer than ten. The chain employs TRBV24-1 and TRBJ2-3; 10 bases align to TRBD1. Germline lookup yields CDR1 KGHDR and CDR2 SFDVKD. V dropped 6 bases and J dropped 3; count of bases not matched to a gene: 2. The CDR3 totals 14 residues. The CDR3 bases are TGTGCCACCAGTCTGGGACAGGGGACAGATACGCAGTATTTT. It specifies CATSLGQGTDTQYF.

This chain joins TRBV12-3 or TRBV12-4 and TRBJ2-1, with a possible D match to TRBD2 (6 bases). The CDR3 has 14 residues. Trimming took 7 bases from V and 5 from J, leaving 15 bases between them. CDR3: CASILRGLHNEQFF. In DNA, the CDR3 is TGTGCCAGCATCCTTCGGGGACTTCACAATGAGCAGTTCTTC.

This chain links TRBV11-2 with TRBJ2-2; 7 bases match TRBD2. Germline V gene sequence: CDR1 SGHAT, CDR2 FQNNGV. The CDR3 is 17 residues long. The junction had 5 bases not matched to a gene; V was cut back by 0 bases and J by 1 base. This CDR3 is CASSLDVSSGNTGELFF. The CDR3 coding sequence is TGTGCCAGCAGCTTAGACGTGTCTAGCGGGAACACCGGGGAGCTGTTTTTT.

This clonotype appeared a few times. The chain uses TRBV11-3 and TRBJ2-7; no clear D gene. The germline V and J ends were trimmed by 5 bases and 3 bases, with 11 bases remaining between them. Germline-derived CDR1 and CDR2 are SGHNT and YENEEA. CDR3 size: 13 residues. For the CDR3, the DNA is TGTGCCAGCAGCAAGCGACACCTCTACGAGCAGTACTTC. Translation: CASSKRHLYEQYF. The complete variable domain, with remaining parts taken from reference TRBV11-3 and TRBJ2-7, reads EAGVVQSPRYKIIEKKQPVAFWCNPISGHNTLYWYLQNLGQGPELLIRYENEEAVDDSQLPKDRFSAERLKGVDSTLKIQPAELGDSAVYLCASSKRHLYEQYFGPGTRLTVT.